A single sample gave rise to the 6 T cell receptor beta chains below, sequenced in a study of molecular identifiers for immune sequencing clone quantification. TCRdb called the PCR reads again in MiXCR, with one record for every CDR3 protein. The sample includes under 600,000 distinct CDR3 sequences, about 21% of them seen just once. The specimen sequenced was naive CD8+ T cells from blood, with Jurkat cell RNA spiked in. The subset: FACS-sorted CD8+CD4-CCR7+CD45RA+ naive T cells. The receptors were gathered from a human donor in good health. Some libraries in this study had Jurkat cell RNA spiked in.

The chain has TRBV28 and TRBJ2-5; 9 positions agree with TRBD1. This CDR3 has 15 residues. The J segment lost 3 bases and the V segment lost 8 bases, leaving 10 bases of the junction unmatched. The germline V gene encodes CDR1 MDHEN and CDR2 SYDVKM. The CDR3 reads CASCRNRDREETQYF. The DNA of the CDR3 is TGTGCCAGCTGCCGGAACCGGGACAGGGAAGAGACCCAGTACTTC.

The chain combines TRBV30 with TRBJ1-1, with D unresolved. Germline V gene data show CDR1 as GTSNPN and CDR2 as SVGIG (reference sequence). V dropped 5 bases and J dropped 0 bases, with 13 bases sitting between them. This CDR3 is 14 amino acids long. Written as DNA, the CDR3 is TGTGCCTGGGTAGAGGGCTTGATGAACACTGAAGCTTTCTTT. It translates to CAWVEGLMNTEAFF. Full variable domain (rest looked up from reference TRBV30 and TRBJ1-1): SQTIHQWPATLVQPVGSPLSLECTVEGTSNPNLYWYRQAAGRGLQLLFYSVGIGQISSEVPQNLSASRPQDRQFILSSKKLLLSDSGFYLCAWVEGLMNTEAFFGQGTRLTVV.

This clonotype has just one count. A read error may explain this, as a much larger clone is one base away. The final CDR3 position lacks the conserved phenylalanine or tryptophan, pointing to a likely read error. The V call is TRBV7-9, the J call TRBJ1-1, with TRBD1 identical over 10 bases. With V trimmed by 6 bases and J by 3 bases, 13 bases remained unmatched. CDR3 length equals 17 residues. Germline V lookup: CDR1 SEHNR, CDR2 FQNEAQ (reference sequence). The CDR3 nucleotides are TGTGCCAGCAGGCATCCGGGACAGGGGTACTCAGACACTGAAGCTTTCCTT. Translating gives CASRHPGQGYSDTEAFL.

This clonotype has only a few counts. CDR3 bases: TGTGCCAGCAGCCTGGGACTGTACACCGGGGAGCTGTTTTTT. Translating it yields CASSLGLYTGELFF. The chain couples TRBV5-6 to TRBJ2-2; D perhaps matches TRBD2 (6 bases). The germline CDR1 and CDR2 sequences are SGHDT and YYEEEE. V was clipped by 4 bases and J by 3 bases, with 10 bases between them. This CDR3 contains 14 residues.

V is TRBV11-2 and J is TRBJ2-7; no clear D gene. Trimming took 3 bases from V and 5 from J, leaving 20 bases between them. The CDR3 length is 16 residues. Germline V gene sequence: CDR1 SGHAT, CDR2 FQNNGV. The CDR3 region has the DNA TGTGCCAGCAGCTTTCCTTCTGGGGTGCGCGGCGACGAGCAGTACTTC. Its translation: CASSFPSGVRGDEQYF.

This clonotype appeared a few times. The chain carries TRBV4-2 and TRBJ1-2; D is unresolved. The CDR3 covers 18 residues. CDR1 is LGHNA, CDR2 YNFKEQ, per germline. Trimming stripped 0 bases from V and 7 bases from J, with 24 bases between. CDR3 nucleotide sequence: TGTGCCAGCAGCCAAGATCTTGGTGGCAGCCCATCCCTCCTTGGCTACACCTTC. This gives the protein CASSQDLGGSPSLLGYTF.